A selection of T cell receptor beta chains follows, all from one sample in a study of a mutant IDH1 vaccine in newly diagnosed glioma. No antigens are known for them. Using immunoSEQ multiplex PCR, the repertoire was profiled, and TCRdb retains in-frame clones only, with some absent. The data show 60,000 to 100,000 clones, 85% seen once. Material: PBMCs, obtained from a glioma patient whose treatment included an IDH1 peptide vaccine. These receptors were taken from a woman aged 45-65 years with glioma. CDR3s include the opening cysteine and the closing phenylalanine or tryptophan. The D gene is left open where the match is weak. Where a row states a size, it is once, few, many or the class of an expanded clone; other rows omit it.

V gene	clone size	J gene	D gene	CDR3 protein	CDR3 DNA
TRBV6-5	.	TRBJ2-4	TRBD2	CASSSGGENIQYF	TGTGCCAGCAGTTCGGGAGGGGAAAACATTCAGTACTTC
TRBV11-2	.	TRBJ2-7	.	CASSFEGPYEQYF	TGTGCCAGCAGCTTCGAAGGGCCCTACGAGCAGTACTTC
TRBV29-1	few	TRBJ1-2	.	CSVEAGAGGYTF	TGCAGCGTTGAAGCGGGGGCCGGTGGCTACACCTTC
TRBV18	.	TRBJ2-7	TRBD2	CASSPRLASGTYEQYF	TGTGCCAGCTCACCCCGCCTGGCTAGCGGGACCTACGAGCAGTACTTC
TRBV4-1	few	TRBJ1-1	.	CASSQERQGMNTEAFF	TGCGCCAGCAGCCAAGAGCGACAAGGGATGAACACTGAAGCTTTCTTT
TRBV29-1	.	TRBJ1-1	.	CSVGGPGETEAFF	TGCAGCGTTGGCGGACCGGGAGAAACTGAAGCTTTCTTT
TRBV9	.	TRBJ2-5	TRBD1	CASSVGDSRQETQYF	TGTGCCAGCAGCGTGGGGGACAGCCGCCAAGAGACCCAGTACTTC
TRBV14	.	TRBJ2-7	TRBD1	CASSHGGQVEQYF	TGTGCCAGCAGCCACGGGGGACAGGTCGAGCAGTACTTC
TRBV19	.	TRBJ1-1	.	CASRSGVGAFF	TGTGCCAGTAGGTCGGGAGTTGGAGCTTTCTTT
TRBV6-5	.	TRBJ1-1	.	CASSREGPTEAFF	TGTGCCAGCAGTCGAGAGGGTCCCACTGAAGCTTTCTTT
TRBV30	.	TRBJ2-2	.	CAWSAPSGADTGELFF	TGTGCCTGGAGTGCTCCCTCGGGGGCTGACACCGGGGAGCTGTTTTTT
TRBV30	.	TRBJ2-3	TRBD2	CALQRGGADTQYF	TGTGCCCTGCAGCGGGGAGGGGCAGATACGCAGTATTTT
TRBV19	few	TRBJ1-6	TRBD1	CASSHRGSVNSPLHF	TGTGCCAGTAGCCACAGGGGATCGGTTAATTCACCCCTCCACTTT
TRBV5-1	.	TRBJ2-1	.	CASSPGDYNEQFF	TGCGCCAGCAGCCCGGGGGATTACAATGAGCAGTTCTTC
TRBV11-2	.	TRBJ2-1	.	CASSFRGSYNEQFF	TGTGCCAGCAGCTTTAGGGGCTCGTACAATGAGCAGTTCTTC
TRBV6-5	.	TRBJ1-5	TRBD1	CASSYSRGRLQPQHF	TGTGCCAGCAGTTACTCCAGGGGGCGCTTGCAGCCCCAGCATTTT
TRBV27	.	TRBJ2-5	TRBD2	CASSFFAGESQETQYF	TGTGCCAGCAGTTTTTTCGCGGGAGAGTCCCAAGAGACCCAGTACTTC
TRBV28	.	TRBJ2-5	TRBD2	CASTPHSGLGETQYF	TGTGCCAGCACCCCCCACTCGGGACTAGGGGAGACCCAGTACTTC
TRBV4-1	.	TRBJ2-1	TRBD2	CASSQVAGVSYNEQFF	TGCGCCAGCAGCCAAGTGGCGGGAGTAAGCTACAATGAGCAGTTCTTC
TRBV11-2	few	TRBJ1-4	.	CASSLVVPTGGKLFF	TGTGCCAGCAGCTTAGTTGTGCCCACCGGGGGAAAACTGTTTTTT
TRBV7-2	.	TRBJ1-2	.	CASSFSFSSNYGYTF	TGTGCCAGCAGCTTCTCTTTTTCTTCTAACTATGGCTACACCTTC
TRBV7-9	.	TRBJ1-4	TRBD1	CASSAGQAYNEKLFF	TGTGCCAGCAGCGCTGGACAGGCTTATAATGAAAAACTGTTTTTT
TRBV29-1	.	TRBJ1-3	.	CSDLKMTGAGNTIYF	TGCAGCGACCTGAAAATGACAGGTGCTGGAAACACCATATATTTT
TRBV7-3	.	TRBJ2-7	.	CASSPKGGRAYEQYF	TGTGCCAGCAGCCCCAAGGGGGGAAGGGCCTACGAGCAGTACTTC
TRBV10-3	.	TRBJ2-5	TRBD2	CAISGPSGSETQYF	TGTGCCATCAGTGGGCCTAGCGGGAGTGAGACCCAGTACTTC
TRBV6-5	.	TRBJ2-7	.	CASRTSYEQYF	TGTGCCAGCCGGACCTCCTACGAGCAGTACTTC
TRBV5-1	once	TRBJ2-2	.	CASNPEGNTGELFF	TGCGCCAGCAATCCGGAGGGGAACACCGGGGAGCTGTTTTTT
TRBV7-8	.	TRBJ2-5	.	CASSLGGRGETQYF	TGTGCCAGCAGCTTAGGCGGCCGGGGAGAGACCCAGTACTTC
TRBV16	.	TRBJ2-1	.	CASSQSIYKPGLYNEQFF	TGTGCCAGCAGCCAATCGATCTACAAACCCGGCTTATACAATGAGCAGTTCTTC
TRBV29-1	.	TRBJ2-1	TRBD2	CSACGLGDEQFF	TGCAGCGCCTGTGGACTAGGCGATGAGCAGTTCTTC
TRBV27	.	TRBJ1-2	TRBD1	CASSLSGGQELKAYGYTF	TGTGCCAGCAGTTTATCGGGGGGACAGGAGTTAAAGGCTTATGGCTACACCTTC
TRBV4-1	.	TRBJ2-1	TRBD2	CASSTYRTSGSRNEQFF	TGCGCCAGCAGCACCTACCGGACTAGCGGGAGTAGAAATGAGCAGTTCTTC
TRBV7-7	.	TRBJ2-2	.	CASSPFSGELFF	TGTGCTAGCAGCCCTTTTTCCGGGGAGCTGTTTTTT
TRBV11-2	.	TRBJ1-2	TRBD1	CASSIGQGGYGYTF	TGTGCCAGCAGTATCGGACAGGGGGGCTATGGCTACACCTTC
TRBV5-5	.	TRBJ2-3	TRBD2	CASSLGTSVTDTQYF	TGTGCCAGCAGCTTGGGGACTAGCGTCACAGATACGCAGTATTTT
TRBV10-3	.	TRBJ2-2	.	CAISYNRDSNTGELFF	TGTGCCATCAGCTATAACAGGGACTCCAACACCGGGGAGCTGTTTTTT
TRBV2	.	TRBJ1-6	.	CASSEGGTSYNSPLHF	TGTGCCAGCAGTGAAGGGGGAACCTCCTATAATTCACCCCTCCACTTT
TRBV11-3	.	TRBJ2-5	TRBD1	CASSLVGGEETQYF	TGTGCCAGCAGCTTAGTAGGGGGCGAAGAGACCCAGTACTTC
TRBV27	.	TRBJ2-7	.	CASSFFGPSYEQYF	TGTGCCAGCAGTTTCTTCGGACCCTCCTACGAGCAGTACTTC
TRBV2	few	TRBJ1-5	.	CATAGTGVNQPQHF	TGTGCCACCGCCGGGACGGGAGTCAATCAGCCCCAGCATTTT
TRBV18	.	TRBJ2-5	.	CASSPLTLSMEESQETQYF	TGTGCCAGCTCACCCCTCACATTATCTATGGAGGAAAGCCAAGAGACCCAGTACTTC
TRBV11-2	.	TRBJ1-4	TRBD1	CASSLWDSNEKLFF	TGTGCCAGCAGCTTATGGGACAGTAATGAAAAACTGTTTTTT
TRBV27	.	TRBJ1-2	.	CASRRGYGYTF	TGTGCCAGCAGGCGAGGGTATGGCTACACCTTC
TRBV23-1	.	TRBJ2-1	.	CASSPLSILGDVYYNEQFF	TGCGCCAGCAGTCCTTTATCGATCCTAGGGGACGTATACTACAATGAGCAGTTCTTC
TRBV7-9	.	TRBJ2-3	TRBD2	CASSSGGLAVFTDTQYF	TGTGCCAGCAGCTCCGGGGGACTAGCGGTCTTCACAGATACGCAGTATTTT
TRBV27	.	TRBJ2-7	.	CASSPGPETYEQYF	TGTGCCAGCAGTCCCGGGCCAGAGACCTACGAGCAGTACTTC
TRBV7-3	.	TRBJ2-5	.	CASSLNGGEGYQETQYF	TGTGCCAGCAGCTTAAACGGCGGGGAAGGGTACCAAGAGACCCAGTACTTC
TRBV25-1	.	TRBJ2-2	TRBD2	CATSGTHTGELFF	TGTGCCACTAGCGGGACCCACACCGGGGAGCTGTTTTTT
TRBV5-1	.	TRBJ2-1	TRBD1	CASSSQGNNEQFF	TGCGCCAGCAGCTCACAGGGGAACAATGAGCAGTTCTTC
TRBV29-1	once	TRBJ2-1	TRBD2	CSVEAGGPYNEQFF	TGCAGCGTCGAAGCGGGAGGGCCCTACAATGAGCAGTTCTTC
TRBV6-5	.	TRBJ2-7	.	CASREGSSYEQYF	TGTGCCAGCAGGGAGGGGAGCTCCTACGAGCAGTACTTC
TRBV9	.	TRBJ2-3	.	CASSVGDTQYF	TGTGCCAGCAGCGTAGGAGATACGCAGTATTTT
TRBV18	.	TRBJ1-4	TRBD1	CASSQGQGNEKLFF	TGTGCCAGCTCCCAGGGACAGGGGAATGAAAAACTGTTTTTT
TRBV27	few	TRBJ1-5	.	CASSLFSGGNQPQHF	TGTGCCAGCAGTTTATTTTCCGGGGGCAATCAGCCCCAGCATTTT
TRBV12-5	.	TRBJ2-2	TRBD2	CASGLGLLAGAGELFF	TGTGCTAGTGGTTTGGGGTTACTAGCGGGAGCCGGGGAGCTGTTTTTT